These 32 T cell receptor beta chains originate from one sample sequenced in a study of shared clonotypes between healthy human individuals (dated by TCRdb to 2020 to 2021). Receptor libraries were prepared by the immunoSEQ multiplex PCR assay. Drawn from immuneACCESS, this table holds only the in-frame rearrangements with V and J called that TCRdb kept. Clones are partly lost; checked studies trace under half to an unresolved V gene and leave the rest unexplained. This sample gives 550,000 to 750,000 clones in total; roughly nine tenths of them show up just once. In total, the top ten clones hold about 24% of the sample. CD8 naive samples were CD45RO-negative cells positively selected for CCR7, giving a CD45RA+CCR7+ population that excluded TemRA cells. Material for sequencing was naive CD8+ T cells sorted from blood. According to the study, the label for this sample's cell subset or site signals: CD45RA+CCR7+. The receptors shown here come from a man aged 25-40 years in good health.

This clone was observed a handful of times. V gene TRBV9 combines with J gene TRBJ2-7; 8 bases map to TRBD2. V lost 0 bases to trimming and J lost 7 bases; unmatched junction nucleotides: 9. Germline CDR1 is SGDLS and CDR2 is YYNGEE. CDR3 length equals 15 residues. The chain's CDR3 is CASSVEWGTSQEQYF. CDR3 coding DNA: TGTGCCAGCAGCGTAGAGTGGGGGACTAGTCAGGAGCAGTACTTC. Filled out from reference TRBV9 and TRBJ2-7, the complete variable domain reads DSGVTQTPKHLITATGQRVTLRCSPRSGDLSVYWYQQSLDQGLQFLIQYYNGEERAKGNILERFSAQQFPDLHSELNLSSLELGDSALYFCASSVEWGTSQEQYFGPGTRLTVT.

The chain links TRBV14 to TRBJ2-1; TRBD2 matches at 8 bases. V shed 3 bases and J 4 bases; nucleotides not matched to a gene: 5. The CDR3 extends over 15 amino acids. The germline gives CDR1 SGHDN, CDR2 FVKESK. CDR3 sequence: CASSHRTSRYNEQFF. CDR3 sequence (DNA): TGTGCCAGCAGCCACAGGACTAGCAGATACAATGAGCAGTTCTTC. Full variable domain (remainder filled in from reference TRBV14 and TRBJ2-1): EAGVTQFPSHSVIEKGQTVTLRCDPISGHDNLYWYRRVMGKEIKFLLHFVKESKQDESGMPNNRFLAERTGGTYSTLKVQPAELEDSGVYFCASSHRTSRYNEQFFGPGTRLTVL.

As regards this clone: Different DNA sequences within this sample yield the same CDR3. The chain recombines TRBV27 with TRBJ1-4; no reliable D call. CDR1 is MNHEY and CDR2 is SMNVEV in the germline V gene (reference sequence). V was cut by 1 base and J by 8 bases, with 11 bases left in between. CDR3 length: 14 residues. The CDR3, as DNA: TGTGCCAGCAGTTTATTGGGATCGGAGGAAAAACTGTTTTTT. It specifies CASSLLGSEEKLFF.

The V and J genes are TRBV10-3 and TRBJ2-3; 11 bases agree with TRBD2. Germline trimming cut 6 bases from V and 1 base from J; bases unmatched to any gene: 3. This CDR3 comprises 15 residues. Germline lookup yields CDR1 ENHRY and CDR2 SYGVKD. CDR3 nucleotides: TGTGCCATCAGGACTAGCGGGGTAGGCACAGATACGCAGTATTTT. Encoded protein: CAIRTSGVGTDTQYF.

A word on this clone: Other DNA sequences within the sample encode an identical CDR3. The rearrangement joins TRBV9 to TRBJ2-2, with D unresolved. Looked up from germline, CDR1 is SGDLS and CDR2 is YYNGEE. CDR3 length: 13 residues. The V and J ends lost 0 bases and 5 bases respectively, with 5 bases between them. This chain's CDR3 is CASSVEVTGELFF. The CDR3 nucleotides are TGTGCCAGCAGCGTAGAAGTAACCGGGGAGCTGTTTTTT. Full variable domain (missing parts from reference TRBV9 and TRBJ2-2): DSGVTQTPKHLITATGQRVTLRCSPRSGDLSVYWYQQSLDQGLQFLIQYYNGEERAKGNILERFSAQQFPDLHSELNLSSLELGDSALYFCASSVEVTGELFFGEGSRLTVL.

The J gene is TRBJ2-7, the V gene TRBV6-1; no definite D call. This CDR3 comprises 13 residues. With 0 bases removed from V and 0 bases from J, the gap between germline ends came to 3 bases. The germline V gene has CDR1 MNHNS and CDR2 SASEGT. CDR3 DNA sequence: TGTGCCAGCAGTGAAGCCGCCTCCTACGAGCAGTACTTC. Its translation: CASSEAASYEQYF.

The chain recombines TRBV19 with TRBJ1-5; D is unclear. CDR1 LNHDA and CDR2 SQIVND come from the germline V gene (reference sequence). Trimming removed 4 bases from V and 0 bases from J, with 10 bases in between. The CDR3 consists of 15 residues. The CDR3 sequence: CASSTTDYSNQPQHF. In DNA form, the CDR3 reads TGTGCCAGTAGTACCACGGATTATAGCAATCAGCCCCAGCATTTT.

The V gene is TRBV5-1, the J gene TRBJ2-7; no clear D. V lost 4 bases to trimming and J lost 0 bases, with 14 bases between them. This CDR3 has 15 amino acids. Germline V gene lookup returns CDR1 SGHRS and CDR2 YFSETQ. The CDR3 spells CASSSRHSFSYEQYF. Here the CDR3 DNA reads TGCGCCAGCAGCAGCAGACACTCCTTCTCCTACGAGCAGTACTTC.

The V and J genes are TRBV9 and TRBJ2-7, with TRBD2 identical over 9 bases. This CDR3 spans 15 amino acids. Per the germline V gene, CDR1 is SGDLS and CDR2 is YYNGEE. V trimming: 3 bases; J trimming: 2 bases; junction bases outside the gene matches: 6. This CDR3 is CASSASGTGPYEQYF. As DNA, the CDR3 is TGTGCCAGCAGCGCTAGCGGGACGGGCCCCTACGAGCAGTACTTC.

The CDR3 loop is CASSLEVYQAVETQYF. The DNA of the CDR3 is TGTGCCAGCAGCTTAGAGGTCTATCAGGCTGTGGAGACCCAGTACTTC. V is TRBV7-2 and J is TRBJ2-5, with D hard to call. Germline V CDR1 and CDR2: SGHTA, FQGNSA. The CDR3 is made up of 16 amino acids. V lost 1 base, J lost 5 bases, and 17 bases lay in between.

This clone was counted between two and nine times. Other DNA sequences in this specimen translate into the identical CDR3. The rearrangement uses TRBV6-1 and TRBJ2-7; TRBD2 matches at 9 bases. V shed 1 base and J 0 bases; nucleotides not matched to a gene: 1. Germline lookup yields CDR1 MNHNS and CDR2 SASEGT. This CDR3 is 15 amino acids long. The CDR3 loop reads CASSEVSGSSYEQYF. For the CDR3, the DNA is TGTGCCAGCAGTGAAGTTAGCGGGAGCTCCTACGAGCAGTACTTC.

The count of this clone is one. The V call is TRBV4-1, the J call TRBJ2-7; TRBD2 agrees at 13 bases. With V trimmed by 3 bases and J by 3 bases, 11 bases remained unmatched. CDR3 length: 18 amino acids. CDR1 is MGHRA, CDR2 YSYEKL, per germline. The CDR3 sequence: CASSHRTEGTSGVYEQYF. CDR3 in DNA: TGCGCCAGCAGCCATAGGACAGAAGGGACTAGCGGGGTCTACGAGCAGTACTTC.

The chain carries TRBV13 and TRBJ2-7; 7 bases agree with TRBD1. CDR1 is PRHDT and CDR2 is FYEKMQ in the germline V gene (reference sequence). J lost 4 bases, V lost 3 bases, and 6 bases had no gene match. The CDR3 is 14 amino acids. CDR3 region: CASSFRDSFYEQYF. CDR3 DNA: TGTGCCAGCAGCTTCAGGGACAGCTTTTACGAGCAGTACTTC.

The chain links TRBV14 to TRBJ2-1; possibly TRBD1 for D (6 bases). CDR3 length: 16 amino acids. Germline V lookup: CDR1 SGHDN, CDR2 FVKESK. Trimming removed 0 bases from V and 4 bases from J, with 13 bases in between. The DNA for the CDR3 is TGTGCCAGCAGCCAAGATCCAGGGACATATTACAATGAGCAGTTCTTC. Translation: CASSQDPGTYYNEQFF.

The chain combines TRBV9 with TRBJ2-2, with a weak D call TRBD2 (6 bases). The V gene's germline CDR1 is SGDLS and CDR2 YYNGEE. V was clipped by 2 bases and J by 7 bases, with 9 bases between them. The CDR3 consists of 13 residues. The CDR3 DNA sequence: TGTGCCAGCAGCGTCGGGGGTGTCGGGGAGCTGTTTTTT. Its translation: CASSVGGVGELFF. The full variable domain, its missing parts supplied by reference TRBV9 and TRBJ2-2, is DSGVTQTPKHLITATGQRVTLRCSPRSGDLSVYWYQQSLDQGLQFLIQYYNGEERAKGNILERFSAQQFPDLHSELNLSSLELGDSALYFCASSVGGVGELFFGEGSRLTVL.

The chain joins TRBV23-1 to TRBJ1-4; possible D gene TRBD1, 6 bases. TRBV23-1 is an open reading frame whose function is uncertain. The V gene lost 4 bases and the J gene lost 3 bases, with 12 bases spanning the gap. This CDR3 region has 15 residues. CDR3 bases: TGCGCCAGCAGTCGCAGGGGATCGGCTAATGAAAAACTGTTTTTT. It is translated as CASSRRGSANEKLFF.

The V and J genes are TRBV6-1 and TRBJ2-7, with D tentatively TRBD1 (5 bases). Germline assignment: CDR1 MNHNS and CDR2 SASEGT. The ends were cut back, 4 bases at V and 4 bases at J, with 11 bases in the middle. This CDR3 region has 13 residues. CDR3 nucleotides: TGTGCCAGCAGTGGTTATTCAGGGTACGAGCAGTACTTC. As protein: CASSGYSGYEQYF.

The CDR3 loop reads CASSLMRGEAFF. Here the CDR3 DNA reads TGTGCCAGCAGCTTAATGCGGGGTGAAGCTTTCTTT. The gene calls are TRBV7-2 and TRBJ1-1; D call uncertain. Trimming took off 2 bases at V and 7 bases at J, with 8 bases between the two ends. Germline values: CDR1 SGHTA, CDR2 FQGNSA. This CDR3 region has 12 residues.

The chain carries TRBV27 and TRBJ2-3; TRBD1 might be the D (5 bases). CDR3 length: 16 amino acids. The V end lost 2 bases, the J end lost 2 bases, and 14 bases lay between the germline ends. Germline CDR1 reads MNHEY; CDR2 reads SMNVEV (reference sequence). DNA for the CDR3: TGTGCCAGCAGTTTAAAAGGTCAGGGAATCACAGATACGCAGTATTTT. Translated, it gives CASSLKGQGITDTQYF.

Concerning this clone itself: The same CDR3 is also encoded by other DNA sequences in this sample. The chain couples TRBV29-1 to TRBJ2-7; D might be TRBD1 (6 bases). The length of the CDR3 is 12 residues. V dropped 0 bases and J dropped 3 bases, with 6 bases sitting between them. Germline V gene data show CDR1 as SQVTM and CDR2 as ANQGSEA. The CDR3 coding sequence is TGCAGCGTTGAAGACAGGGGCTACGAGCAGTACTTC. It specifies CSVEDRGYEQYF.

The V and J genes are TRBV9 and TRBJ2-2, with TRBD2 identical over 13 bases. This CDR3 is built from 18 residues. Germline V gives CDR1 SGDLS, CDR2 YYNGEE. V shed 4 bases, J shed 3 bases, and the junction held 9 bases outside the gene matches. The CDR3 nucleotides are TGTGCCAGCAGCTCCCCGGGACTAGCGGGAATTGACACCGGGGAGCTGTTTTTT. It is translated as CASSSPGLAGIDTGELFF. Supplemented by reference TRBV9 and TRBJ2-2, the full variable domain reads DSGVTQTPKHLITATGQRVTLRCSPRSGDLSVYWYQQSLDQGLQFLIQYYNGEERAKGNILERFSAQQFPDLHSELNLSSLELGDSALYFCASSSPGLAGIDTGELFFGEGSRLTVL.

This clone was observed many times. This chain joins TRBV6-4 and TRBJ2-1; 13 bases agree with TRBD2. This CDR3 has 15 amino acids. V shed 3 bases and J 9 bases; nucleotides not matched to a gene: 5. Germline CDR1 reads MRHNA; CDR2 reads SNTAGT. In nucleotides, the CDR3 is TGTGCCAGCAGTGATGGACTAGCGGGAGTGAGTGAGCAGTTCTTC. As protein: CASSDGLAGVSEQFF.

CDR3 protein: CSVVPTLAGIYNEQFF. CDR3 DNA sequence: TGCAGCGTTGTTCCTACCCTAGCGGGGATCTACAATGAGCAGTTCTTC. The genes are TRBV29-1 and TRBJ2-1; 9 bases fit TRBD2. CDR1 and CDR2 from the germline V gene are SQVTM and ANQGSEA. This CDR3 has 16 amino acids. V lost 4 bases to trimming and J lost 3 bases; unmatched junction nucleotides: 10.

This sequence joins TRBV29-1 and TRBJ2-1; weak D call: TRBD2 (6 bases). The CDR3 contains 13 residues. Trimming stripped 6 bases from V and 9 bases from J, with 18 bases between. Germline CDR1 reads SQVTM; CDR2 reads ANQGSEA. The CDR3 DNA reads as TGCAGCGTCCTGACTAGAAATTCGCTTGAGCAGTTCTTC. It specifies CSVLTRNSLEQFF.

The chain couples TRBV9 to TRBJ2-1; D perhaps matches TRBD1 (6 bases). V lost 6 bases to trimming and J lost 6 bases, with 19 bases between them. The CDR3 has 15 residues. Per germline, CDR1 SGDLS and CDR2 YYNGEE. The CDR3 is CASNSATGVGNEQFF. The CDR3 region has the DNA TGTGCCAGCAACTCGGCGACAGGAGTAGGCAATGAGCAGTTCTTC. Based on the CDR3 plus reference TRBV9 and TRBJ2-1, the full variable domain is DSGVTQTPKHLITATGQRVTLRCSPRSGDLSVYWYQQSLDQGLQFLIQYYNGEERAKGNILERFSAQQFPDLHSELNLSSLELGDSALYFCASNSATGVGNEQFFGPGTRLTVL.

V and J are TRBV11-2 and TRBJ2-5, with D possibly matching TRBD1 (5 bases). Germline loops: CDR1 SGHAT, CDR2 FQNNGV. This CDR3 contains 15 residues. Trimming removed 7 bases at V and 6 bases at J, with 21 bases between. The CDR3 DNA follows: TGTGCCAGCACCGGCTCTTTGCCAGGGTTGAAGACCCAGTACTTC. Protein: CASTGSLPGLKTQYF.

V is TRBV7-6 and J is TRBJ2-7; D uncertain. Germline CDR1 SGHVS, CDR2 FNYEAQ. Trimming cost V 8 bases and J 6 bases, with 14 bases left between them. The CDR3 is 12 amino acids. The CDR3 nucleotides are TGTGCCAGCGGTCAGACGCGACTCGAGCAGTACTTC. This gives the protein CASGQTRLEQYF.

The chain recombines TRBV13 with TRBJ2-1; perhaps D is TRBD1 or TRBD2 (5 bases each). Germline CDR1 and CDR2: PRHDT and FYEKMQ (reference sequence). The germline V and J ends were trimmed by 2 bases and 5 bases, with 10 bases remaining between them. This CDR3 has 14 amino acids. The CDR3 loop reads CASSLRLGDNEQFF. CDR3 DNA: TGTGCCAGCAGCTTACGGTTGGGGGACAATGAGCAGTTCTTC.

The rearrangement uses TRBV6-1 and TRBJ2-5; D may be TRBD1 (6 bases). Trimming took off 2 bases at V and 7 bases at J, with 20 bases between the two ends. Germline loops: CDR1 MNHNS, CDR2 SASEGT. CDR3 size: 16 residues. The CDR3 is CASSEYFNRAQGTQYF. CDR3 DNA: TGTGCCAGCAGTGAATACTTCAACAGGGCGCAGGGGACCCAGTACTTC.

This chain joins TRBV27 and TRBJ1-1; no reliable D call. The CDR3 runs 13 residues. Germline CDR1 reads MNHEY; CDR2 reads SMNVEV (reference sequence). V was trimmed by 2 bases and J by 4 bases, leaving 8 bases between them. CDR3 nucleotides: TGTGCCAGCAGTTTAACGCTACGCACTGAAGCTTTCTTT. It yields the protein CASSLTLRTEAFF.

This clone was seen more than once but under ten times. This sequence joins TRBV7-9 and TRBJ2-7, with 9 positions matching TRBD2. This CDR3 is 17 amino acids long. With 5 bases clipped from V and 6 bases from J, the junction kept 17 bases outside the gene matches. Germline V gene sequence: CDR1 SEHNR, CDR2 FQNEAQ (reference sequence). The CDR3 DNA reads TGTGCCAGCAGCATGCCGACCGGGGGGACTAGCACATCCGAGCAGTACTTC. This translates into CASSMPTGGTSTSEQYF.

V usage is TRBV4-3 and J usage is TRBJ1-6; D may be TRBD1 (5 bases). CDR3 length: 17 residues. In germline, CDR1 is LGHNA, CDR2 YSLEER. V shed 0 bases and J shed 11 bases, with 20 bases lying between them. The CDR3 DNA reads as TGCGCCAGCAGCCAAGATCCCCATGGGACCGTCGGTACACCCCTCCACTTT. This translates into CASSQDPHGTVGTPLHF.